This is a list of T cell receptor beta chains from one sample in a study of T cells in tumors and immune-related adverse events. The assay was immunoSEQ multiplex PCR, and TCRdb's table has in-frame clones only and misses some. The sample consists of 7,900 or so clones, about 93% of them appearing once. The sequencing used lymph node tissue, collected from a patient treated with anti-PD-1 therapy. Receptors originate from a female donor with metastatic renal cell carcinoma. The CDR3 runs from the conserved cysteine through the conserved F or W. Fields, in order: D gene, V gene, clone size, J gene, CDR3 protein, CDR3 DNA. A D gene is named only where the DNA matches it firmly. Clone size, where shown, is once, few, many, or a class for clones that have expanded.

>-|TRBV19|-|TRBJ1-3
CATQDSSFGNTIYF
TGTGCCACCCAGGACAGTTCATTTGGAAACACCATATATTTT
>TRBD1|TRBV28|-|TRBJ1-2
CASSSPGQGLLSYYGYTF
TGTGCCAGCAGTTCTCCGGGACAGGGGCTCCTTTCCTACTATGGCTACACCTTC
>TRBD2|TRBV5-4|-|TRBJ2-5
CASSLELAGGSETQYF
TGTGCCAGCAGCTTGGAACTAGCGGGAGGTTCGGAGACCCAGTACTTC
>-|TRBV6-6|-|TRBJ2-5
CASKGGQETQYF
TGTGCCAGCAAAGGGGGTCAAGAGACCCAGTACTTC
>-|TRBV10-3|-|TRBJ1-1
CAIAGTGVENTEAFF
TGTGCCATCGCCGGGACGGGGGTCGAGAACACTGAAGCTTTCTTT
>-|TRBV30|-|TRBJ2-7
CAIADYIDEQYF
TGTGCCATAGCGGATTACATCGACGAGCAGTACTTC
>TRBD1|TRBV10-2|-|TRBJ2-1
CASNYRGAYNEQFF
TGCGCCAGCAATTACAGGGGTGCCTACAATGAGCAGTTCTTC
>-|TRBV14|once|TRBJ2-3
CASSQLALSTDTQYF
TGTGCCAGCAGCCAACTAGCGTTGAGCACAGATACGCAGTATTTT
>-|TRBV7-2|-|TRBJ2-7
CASSSASGGGLRDEQYF
TGTGCCAGCAGTTCGGCGTCAGGGGGAGGGCTCAGGGACGAGCAGTACTTC
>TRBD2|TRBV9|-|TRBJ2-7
CASSPGGLRTYEQYF
TGTGCCAGCAGCCCGGGGGGACTACGAACATACGAGCAGTACTTC
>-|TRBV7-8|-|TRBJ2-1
CASSDGNNYNEQFF
TGTGCCAGCAGCGATGGTAATAACTACAATGAGCAGTTCTTC